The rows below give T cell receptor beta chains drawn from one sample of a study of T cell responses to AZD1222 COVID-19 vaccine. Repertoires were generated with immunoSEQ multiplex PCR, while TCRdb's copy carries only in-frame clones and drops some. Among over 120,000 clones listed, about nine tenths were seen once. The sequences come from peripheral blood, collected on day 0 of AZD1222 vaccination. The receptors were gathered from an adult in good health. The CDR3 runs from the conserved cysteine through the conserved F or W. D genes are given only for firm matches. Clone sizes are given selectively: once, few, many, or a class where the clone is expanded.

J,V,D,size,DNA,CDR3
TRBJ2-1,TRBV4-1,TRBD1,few,TGCGCCAGCAGCCTATTGTTCAGGGGGTTGTACAATGAGCAGTTCTTC,CASSLLFRGLYNEQFF
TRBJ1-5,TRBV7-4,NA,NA,TGTGCCAGCAGCTTAGGGTGGAGCAATCAGCCCCAGCATTTT,CASSLGWSNQPQHF
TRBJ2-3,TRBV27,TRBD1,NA,TGTGCCAGCAGTTTTCGGATTCGGGGGCAGGGGGCATATACGCAGTATTTT,CASSFRIRGQGAYTQYF
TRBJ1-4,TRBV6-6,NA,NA,TGTGCCAGCAGTTACTCGATGTTCACCTCACAGCTGTTTTTT,CASSYSMFTSQLFF
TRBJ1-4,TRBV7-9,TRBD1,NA,TGTGCCAGCAGCACATACAGGGGCTACGCGGCTGAAAAACTGTTTTTT,CASSTYRGYAAEKLFF
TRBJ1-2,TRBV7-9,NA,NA,TGTGCCAGCAGCTCGGGCTATGGCTACACCTTC,CASSSGYGYTF
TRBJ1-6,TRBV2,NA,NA,TGTGCCAGCAGAATCTGGCAGTTTAATTCACCCCTCCACTTT,CASRIWQFNSPLHF
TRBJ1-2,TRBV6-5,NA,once,TGTGCCAGCAGTTGGGACTATGGCTACACCTTC,CASSWDYGYTF
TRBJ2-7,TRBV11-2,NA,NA,TGTGCCAGCAGCTCGGGACCGTTGTACGAGCAGTACTTC,CASSSGPLYEQYF
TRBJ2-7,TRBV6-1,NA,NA,TGTGCCAGCAGTGAACAGGGGACCTACGAGCAGTACTTC,CASSEQGTYEQYF
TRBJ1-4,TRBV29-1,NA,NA,TGCAGCGCTTCAGGGGTCGGTGAAAAACTGTTTTTT,CSASGVGEKLFF
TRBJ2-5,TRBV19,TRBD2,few,TGTGCCAGTAGTTCTTTAGCGGGAGACTCGGAGACCCAGTACTTC,CASSSLAGDSETQYF
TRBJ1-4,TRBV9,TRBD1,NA,TGTGCCAGCAGCGGAGGGGGACAGTTTTTTGGTGAAAAACTGTTTTTT,CASSGGGQFFGEKLFF
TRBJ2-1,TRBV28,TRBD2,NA,TGTGCCAGCAGTTTAGGGGTAGCGGGAGGCCGAGCCAATGAGCAGTTCTTC,CASSLGVAGGRANEQFF
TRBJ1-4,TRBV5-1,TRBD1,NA,TGCGCCAGCACCACCGGGACAGCGAATGAAAAACTGTTTTTT,CASTTGTANEKLFF
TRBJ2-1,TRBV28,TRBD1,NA,TGTGCCAGCAGTTTGGACAGGGGGTACGTCAATGAGCAGTTCTTC,CASSLDRGYVNEQFF
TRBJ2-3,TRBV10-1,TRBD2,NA,TGCGCCAGCAGTCCCAATGAAGCGGGAACAGATACGCAGTATTTT,CASSPNEAGTDTQYF
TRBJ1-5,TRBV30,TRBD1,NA,TGTGCCTGGTCGGACAGGGATAATCAGCCCCAGCATTTT,CAWSDRDNQPQHF
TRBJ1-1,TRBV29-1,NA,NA,TGCAGCGCCAAAAGACAGAACACTGAAGCTTTCTTT,CSAKRQNTEAFF
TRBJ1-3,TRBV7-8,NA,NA,TGTGCCAGCAGCTTAACAGGCGCCACCATATATTTT,CASSLTGATIYF
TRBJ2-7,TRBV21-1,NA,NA,TGTGCCAGCAGCAAAGGGAGTCCTCGCTCCTACGAGCAGTACTTC,CASSKGSPRSYEQYF
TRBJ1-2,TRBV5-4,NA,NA,TGTGCCAGCAAGGGACTCCTTGGCTACACCTTC,CASKGLLGYTF
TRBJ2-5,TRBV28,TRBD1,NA,TGTGCCAGCAGTCAGGGGGTGTGGGAGACCCAGTACTTC,CASSQGVWETQYF
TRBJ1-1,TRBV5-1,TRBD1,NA,TGCGCCAGCAGACCGGACAGGGGCACTGAAGCTTTCTTT,CASRPDRGTEAFF
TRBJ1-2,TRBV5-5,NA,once,TGTGCCAGCAGCTCAGTTTTTGGGTCTCGCGGCTATGGCTACACCTTC,CASSSVFGSRGYGYTF
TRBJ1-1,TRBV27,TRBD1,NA,TGTGCCAGCAGTTTAGTCGGGACAGGGGAAACTGAAGCTTTCTTT,CASSLVGTGETEAFF
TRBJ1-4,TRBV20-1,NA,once,TGCAGTGCTAGAGGAAGGAGACTGTTTTTT,CSARGRRLFF
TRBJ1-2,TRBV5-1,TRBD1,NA,TGCGCCAGCAGCCCGAGGACAGGGGCTAACTATGGCTACACCTTC,CASSPRTGANYGYTF
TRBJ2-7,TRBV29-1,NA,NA,TGCAGCGTTGGTGTACTCGGAAGCTGGGGGAGAGGGCAGTACTTC,CSVGVLGSWGRGQYF
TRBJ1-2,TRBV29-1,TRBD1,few,TGCAGCGTTGAAGATCTTCGGACAGGGGATAGCTACACCTTC,CSVEDLRTGDSYTF
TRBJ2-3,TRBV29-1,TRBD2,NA,TGCAGCGTTGAGGCTAGCGGGAGCACAGATACGCAGTATTTT,CSVEASGSTDTQYF
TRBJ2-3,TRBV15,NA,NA,TGTGCCACCAGCAGAGATCCGGGCAGGCAGGGTGGGACGCAGTATTTT,CATSRDPGRQGGTQYF
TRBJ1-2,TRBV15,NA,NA,TGTGCCACCAGCCCCGGGGGAACGGTGGGCACCTTC,CATSPGGTVGTF
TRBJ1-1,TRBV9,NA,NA,TGTGCCAGCAGTCGAGGTCTCAACACTGAAGCTTTCTTT,CASSRGLNTEAFF
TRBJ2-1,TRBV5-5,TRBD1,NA,TGTGCCAGCAGCCTTTGGACAGGTCTCTACAATGAGCAGTTCTTC,CASSLWTGLYNEQFF
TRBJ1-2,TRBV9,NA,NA,TGTGCCAGCAGCGCCGTAACCTATGGCTACACCTTC,CASSAVTYGYTF
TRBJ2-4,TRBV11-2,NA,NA,TGTGCCAGCAAGTTAGGGGAGGGGGGAGTTAGGGACAAAAACATTCAGTACTTC,CASKLGEGGVRDKNIQYF
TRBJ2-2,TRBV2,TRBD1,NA,TGTGCCAGCAGAGGACAGGGGTTTGTATACACCGGGGAGCTGTTTTTT,CASRGQGFVYTGELFF
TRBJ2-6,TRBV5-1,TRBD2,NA,TGCGCCAGCAGCTTGGACGCAAGACTAGCGGGAGGATACAACCTTTCTGGGGCCAACGTCCTGACTTTC,CASSLDARLAGGYNLSGANVLTF
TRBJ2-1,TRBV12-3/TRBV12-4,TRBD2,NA,TGTGCCAGCAGTTTACGCGGGGGCAATGAGCAGTTCTTC,CASSLRGGNEQFF
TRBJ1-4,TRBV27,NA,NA,TGTGCCAGCAGTCGAGGGCCTGCAACTAATGAAAAACTGTTTTTT,CASSRGPATNEKLFF
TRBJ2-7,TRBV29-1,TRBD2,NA,TGCAGCATACTAGCGGGAGCTAATGTGGAGCAGTACTTC,CSILAGANVEQYF
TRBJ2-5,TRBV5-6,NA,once,TGTGCCAGCAGCTTGTACAGGGTCCAAGAGACCCAGTACTTC,CASSLYRVQETQYF
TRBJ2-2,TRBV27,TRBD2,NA,TGCGCCAGCAGTCCCCTAGCGGGAGGGGTCGCCGGGGAGCTGTTTTTT,CASSPLAGGVAGELFF
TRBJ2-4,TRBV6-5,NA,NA,TGTGCCAGCAGGGCTTCGTCCTGGGGCATTCAGTACTTC,CASRASSWGIQYF
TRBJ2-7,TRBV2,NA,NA,TGTGCCAGCAGAAGGGGGACGGAATCCTACGAGCAGTACTTC,CASRRGTESYEQYF
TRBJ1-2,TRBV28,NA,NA,TGTGCCAGCAGTTCTCAACAGGACTATGGCTACACCTTC,CASSSQQDYGYTF
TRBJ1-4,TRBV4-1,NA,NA,TGCGCCAGCAGCCAACCCGCCGACAGGAGTAAGGGAAAACTGTTTTTT,CASSQPADRSKGKLFF
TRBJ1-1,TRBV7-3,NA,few,TGTGCCAGCAGGCAGGGCCGAGGGACTGAAGCTTTCTTT,CASRQGRGTEAFF
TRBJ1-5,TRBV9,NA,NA,TGTGCCAGCAGCGTAGGCGGGCAGGGCAATCAGCCCCAGCATTTT,CASSVGGQGNQPQHF
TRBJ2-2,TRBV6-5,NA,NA,TGTGCCAGCAGTTTGGGACTTCTTGGGGGCACCGGGGAGCTGTTTTTT,CASSLGLLGGTGELFF
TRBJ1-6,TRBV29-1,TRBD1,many,TGCAGCGTTGAAGAGGAAGGACTCAAGGGGACAGGGGGATTTAATTCACCCCTCCACTTT,CSVEEEGLKGTGGFNSPLHF